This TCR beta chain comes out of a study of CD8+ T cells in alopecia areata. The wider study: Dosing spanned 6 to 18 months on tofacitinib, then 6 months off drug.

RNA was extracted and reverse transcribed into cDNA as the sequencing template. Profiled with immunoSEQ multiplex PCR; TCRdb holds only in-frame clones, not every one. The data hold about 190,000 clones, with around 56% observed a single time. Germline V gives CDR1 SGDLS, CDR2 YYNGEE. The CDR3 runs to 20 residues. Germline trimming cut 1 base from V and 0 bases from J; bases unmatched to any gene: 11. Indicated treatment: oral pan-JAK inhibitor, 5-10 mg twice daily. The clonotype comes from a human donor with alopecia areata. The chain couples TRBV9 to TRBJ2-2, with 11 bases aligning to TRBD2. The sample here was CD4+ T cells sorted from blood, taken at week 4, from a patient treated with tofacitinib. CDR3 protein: CASSVLPLAGGPSNTGELFF. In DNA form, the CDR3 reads TGTGCCAGCAGCGTACTTCCGCTAGCGGGAGGTCCCTCGAACACCGGGGAGCTGTTTTTT.